What follows describes a single T cell receptor (beta chain). The CDR3 covers 13 residues. The germline gives CDR1 MGHDK, CDR2 SYGVNS. Trimming at V came to 7 bases and at J to 0 bases, leaving 2 bases not matched to a gene. Produced via immunoSEQ multiplex PCR; TCRdb's table is partial and in-frame only. Of fewer than 250,000 clones listed, about 90% are singletons. The record originates from a study of blood T cell repertoires in COVID-19. The clonotype comes from a young man with acute or convalescent COVID-19. The sequencing sample was made of peripheral blood. The chain joins TRBV25-1 to TRBJ1-1, with 7 bases fitting TRBD1. CDR3: CASTGQVNTEAFF. In DNA form, the CDR3 reads TGTGCCAGCACTGGACAGGTGAACACTGAAGCTTTCTTT.